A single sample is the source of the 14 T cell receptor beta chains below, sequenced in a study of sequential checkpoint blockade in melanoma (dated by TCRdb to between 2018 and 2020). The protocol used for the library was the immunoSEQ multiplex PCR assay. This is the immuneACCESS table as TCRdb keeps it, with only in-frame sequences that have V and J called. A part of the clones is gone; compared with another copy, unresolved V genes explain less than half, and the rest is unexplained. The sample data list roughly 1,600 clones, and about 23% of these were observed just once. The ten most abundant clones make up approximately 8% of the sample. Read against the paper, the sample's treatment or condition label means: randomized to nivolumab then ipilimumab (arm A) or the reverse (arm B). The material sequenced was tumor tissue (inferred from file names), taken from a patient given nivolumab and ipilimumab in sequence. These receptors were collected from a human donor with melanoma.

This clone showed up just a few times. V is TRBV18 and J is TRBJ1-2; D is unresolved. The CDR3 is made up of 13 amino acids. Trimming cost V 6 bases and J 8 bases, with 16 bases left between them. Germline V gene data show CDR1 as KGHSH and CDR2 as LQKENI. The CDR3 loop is CASSVVGVRGYTF. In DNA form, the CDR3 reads TGTGCCAGCTCGGTCGTCGGGGTCCGGGGCTACACCTTC.

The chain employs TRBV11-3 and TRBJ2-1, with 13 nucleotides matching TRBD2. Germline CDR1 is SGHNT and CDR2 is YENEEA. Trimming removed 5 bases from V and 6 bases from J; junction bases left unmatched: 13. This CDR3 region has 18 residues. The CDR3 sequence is CASSTRTSGRSRSNEQFF. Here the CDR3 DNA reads TGTGCCAGCAGCACCCGGACTAGCGGGAGATCCCGTTCCAATGAGCAGTTCTTC.

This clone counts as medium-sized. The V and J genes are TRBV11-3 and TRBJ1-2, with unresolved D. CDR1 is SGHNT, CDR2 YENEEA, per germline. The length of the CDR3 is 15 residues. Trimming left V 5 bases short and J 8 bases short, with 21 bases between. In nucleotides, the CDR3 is TGTGCCAGCAGCCAAGGGCCCGAGTCGTCGGGGGGCTACACCTTC. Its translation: CASSQGPESSGGYTF.

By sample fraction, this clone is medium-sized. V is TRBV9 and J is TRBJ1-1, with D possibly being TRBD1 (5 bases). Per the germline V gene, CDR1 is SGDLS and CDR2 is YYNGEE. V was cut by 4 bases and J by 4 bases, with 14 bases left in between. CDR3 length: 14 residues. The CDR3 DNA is TGTGCCAGCAGCCCAAACCTGGGGCCCACTGAAGCTTTCTTT. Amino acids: CASSPNLGPTEAFF.

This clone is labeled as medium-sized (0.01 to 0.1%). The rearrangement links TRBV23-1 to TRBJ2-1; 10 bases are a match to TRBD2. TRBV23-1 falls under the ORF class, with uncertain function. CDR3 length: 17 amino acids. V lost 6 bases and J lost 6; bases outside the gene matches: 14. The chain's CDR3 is CASSQDRAGGLGNEQFF. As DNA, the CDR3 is TGCGCCAGCAGCCAAGACCGAGCGGGAGGGCTAGGCAATGAGCAGTTCTTC.

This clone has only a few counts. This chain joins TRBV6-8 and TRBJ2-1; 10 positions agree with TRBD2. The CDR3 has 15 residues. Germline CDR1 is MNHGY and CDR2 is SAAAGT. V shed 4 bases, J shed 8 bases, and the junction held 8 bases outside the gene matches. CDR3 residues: CASSWEREGQDEQFF. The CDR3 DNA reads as TGTGCCAGCAGTTGGGAGCGGGAGGGCCAAGATGAGCAGTTCTTC.

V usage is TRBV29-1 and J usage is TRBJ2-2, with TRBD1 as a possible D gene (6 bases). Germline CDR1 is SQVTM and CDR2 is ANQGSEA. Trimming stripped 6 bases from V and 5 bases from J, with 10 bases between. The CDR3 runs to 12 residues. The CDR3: CSVRGRTGELFF. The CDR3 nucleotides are TGCAGCGTCAGGGGCAGGACCGGGGAGCTGTTTTTT.

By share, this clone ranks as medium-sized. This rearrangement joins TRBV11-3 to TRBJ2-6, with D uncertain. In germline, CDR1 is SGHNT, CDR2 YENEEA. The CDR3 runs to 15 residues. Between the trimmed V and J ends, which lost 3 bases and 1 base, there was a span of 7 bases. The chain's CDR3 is CASSLLPSGANVLTF. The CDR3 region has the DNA TGTGCCAGCAGCTTGCTCCCTTCTGGGGCCAACGTCCTGACTTTC.

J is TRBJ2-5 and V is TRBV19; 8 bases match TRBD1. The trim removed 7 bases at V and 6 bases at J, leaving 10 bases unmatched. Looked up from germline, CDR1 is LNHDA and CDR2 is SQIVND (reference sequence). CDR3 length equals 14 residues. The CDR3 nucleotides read TGTGCCAGTATGCCGGGACAGGATTACAAGACCCAGTACTTC. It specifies CASMPGQDYKTQYF.

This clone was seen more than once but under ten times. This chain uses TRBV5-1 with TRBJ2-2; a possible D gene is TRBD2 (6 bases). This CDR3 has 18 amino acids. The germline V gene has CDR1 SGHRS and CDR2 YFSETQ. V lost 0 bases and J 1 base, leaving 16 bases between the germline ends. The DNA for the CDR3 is TGCGCCAGCAGCTTGGACGCCCCCGGGACTCTGAACACCGGGGAGCTGTTTTTT. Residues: CASSLDAPGTLNTGELFF.

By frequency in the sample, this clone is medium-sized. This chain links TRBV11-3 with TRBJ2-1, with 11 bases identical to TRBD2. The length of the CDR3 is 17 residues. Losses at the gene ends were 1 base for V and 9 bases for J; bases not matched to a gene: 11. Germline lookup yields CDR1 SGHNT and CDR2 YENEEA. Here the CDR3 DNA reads TGTGCCAGCAGCTTAGTAAGTAGCGGGAGGGCCAGGAGTGAGCAGTTCTTC. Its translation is CASSLVSSGRARSEQFF.

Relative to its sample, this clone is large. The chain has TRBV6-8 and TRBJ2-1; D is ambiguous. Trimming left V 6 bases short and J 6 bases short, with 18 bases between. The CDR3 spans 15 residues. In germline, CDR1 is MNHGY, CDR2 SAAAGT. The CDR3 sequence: CASRLPTAGGNEQFF. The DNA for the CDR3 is TGTGCCAGCAGACTCCCGACGGCCGGTGGCAATGAGCAGTTCTTC.

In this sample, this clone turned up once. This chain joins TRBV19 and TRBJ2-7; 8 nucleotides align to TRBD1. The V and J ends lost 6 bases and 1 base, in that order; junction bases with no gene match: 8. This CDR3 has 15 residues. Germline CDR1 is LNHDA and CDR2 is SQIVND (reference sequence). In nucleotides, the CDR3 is TGTGCCAGTAGCTCGTTTCGGGACAGGTCCTACGAGCAGTACTTC. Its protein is CASSSFRDRSYEQYF.

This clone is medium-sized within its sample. This CDR3 reads CASSVVDYNEQFF. CDR3 coding DNA: TGTGCCAGCAGCGTAGTTGACTACAATGAGCAGTTCTTC. The chain links TRBV9 to TRBJ2-1, with no clear D. The CDR3 runs to 13 residues. V lost 0 bases to trimming and J lost 3 bases, with 4 bases between them. Germline CDR1 SGDLS, CDR2 YYNGEE.